These 14 T cell receptor beta chains share one sample of origin, sequenced in a study of cytomegalovirus exposure and HLA in healthy donors. With 60 Vbeta and 13 Jbeta primers, the PCR was carried out. The assay was immunoSEQ multiplex PCR, and TCRdb's table has in-frame clones only and misses some. The sample carries more than 200,000 clones, 70% to 80% recorded once. Sequenced material: PBMCs. The receptors here all came from a man aged 35 to 55 in good health and CMV-seronegative.

This clone occurred a few times. The J gene is TRBJ1-1, the V gene TRBV29-1, with D unclear. CDR1 SQVTM and CDR2 ANQGSEA come from the germline V gene. Trimming left V 7 bases short and J 0 bases short, with 12 bases between. The CDR3 extends over 13 amino acids. The CDR3 region has the DNA TGCAGCGCCCCCGCCGGGGTGAACACTGAAGCTTTCTTT. Translation gives CSAPAGVNTEAFF.

The CDR3 bases are TGTGCCAGCAGTTTATCCACAGGGCTGGAAGAGACCCAGTACTTC. Its translation: CASSLSTGLEETQYF. J is TRBJ2-5 and V is TRBV28; the D gene is possibly TRBD1 (6 bases). The germline V gene encodes CDR1 MDHEN and CDR2 SYDVKM. The V end lost 1 base, the J end lost 3 bases, and 12 bases lay between the germline ends. The CDR3 consists of 15 residues.

This rearrangement joins TRBV28 to TRBJ2-1, with 9 positions matching TRBD1. J lost 12 bases, V lost 3 bases, and 6 bases had no gene match. This CDR3 region has 13 residues. Germline CDR1 MDHEN, CDR2 SYDVKM. The CDR3 is CASSFDRGSPQFF. The DNA for the CDR3 is TGTGCCAGCAGTTTTGACAGGGGGTCCCCGCAGTTCTTC.

CDR3 residues: CASSSTGLGGYTF. The CDR3 DNA sequence: TGTGCCAGCAGTTCAACAGGGTTGGGGGGCTACACCTTC. This rearrangement joins TRBV28 to TRBJ1-2, with D perhaps matching TRBD1 (6 bases). This CDR3 comprises 13 residues. V was cut by 4 bases and J by 8 bases, with 14 bases left in between. Per germline, CDR1 MDHEN and CDR2 SYDVKM.

V and J are TRBV29-1 and TRBJ1-3; 7 nucleotides line up with TRBD1. There are 17 residues in the CDR3. CDR1 SQVTM and CDR2 ANQGSEA come from the germline V gene. The junction had 8 bases not matched to a gene; V was cut back by 0 bases and J by 0 bases. CDR3 in DNA: TGCAGCGTTGAAGATCTACGGACAGGTACCTCTGGAAACACCATATATTTT. This encodes CSVEDLRTGTSGNTIYF.

This clone appeared once. The genes are TRBV5-1 and TRBJ2-5; the D gene is possibly TRBD1 (6 bases). The CDR3 has 14 residues. V was shortened by 2 bases and J by 1 base, with 9 bases between the two germline ends. Germline CDR1 reads SGHRS; CDR2 reads YFSETQ. The DNA of the CDR3 is TGCGCCAGCAGCTTTCAGGACAGCCAAGAGACCCAGTACTTC. This translates into CASSFQDSQETQYF.

The chain couples TRBV6-6 to TRBJ2-2, with TRBD1 matching 10 bases. Germline CDR1 and CDR2: MNHNY and SVGAGI (reference sequence). V was clipped by 6 bases and J by 4 bases; unmatched bases: 8. The CDR3 covers 16 residues. As DNA, the CDR3 is TGTGCCAGCAGCCCCCCGGGACAGGGGCTCACCGGGGAGCTGTTTTTT. Translation gives CASSPPGQGLTGELFF.

This clone showed up just a few times. This rearrangement joins TRBV11-2 to TRBJ1-2, with D maybe TRBD1 (5 bases). This CDR3 has 15 residues. V was trimmed by 5 bases and J by 6 bases, leaving 19 bases between them. CDR1 is SGHAT and CDR2 is FQNNGV in the germline V gene. The CDR3 DNA sequence: TGTGCCAGCAGCCCCTGGGGCCAGCCGGGGGATGGCTACACCTTC. This encodes CASSPWGQPGDGYTF. The full variable domain, its missing parts supplied by reference TRBV11-2 and TRBJ1-2, is EAGVAQSPRYKIIEKRQSVAFWCNPISGHATLYWYQQILGQGPKLLIQFQNNGVVDDSQLPKDRFSAERLKGVDSTLKIQPAKLEDSAVYLCASSPWGQPGDGYTFGSGTRLTVV.

The CDR3 DNA follows: TGTGCCAGCAGCCAGGGGACAGGAACCTATGGCTACACCTTC. Translated, it gives CASSQGTGTYGYTF. The chain has TRBV7-6 and TRBJ1-2; 8 nucleotides match TRBD1. The V segment lost 5 bases and the J segment 4 bases; nucleotides outside the gene matches: 6. This CDR3 is built from 14 residues. The germline V gene has CDR1 SGHVS and CDR2 FNYEAQ.

This clone has only a few counts. The chain combines TRBV7-2 with TRBJ2-5, with D perhaps matching TRBD2 (6 bases). Germline V CDR1 and CDR2: SGHTA, FQGNSA. Trimming cost V 2 bases and J 2 bases, with 12 bases left between them. The CDR3 loop spans 15 amino acids. The CDR3: CASSLYRREQETQYF. DNA of the CDR3: TGTGCCAGCAGCTTATATCGGCGGGAACAAGAGACCCAGTACTTC.

This chain connects TRBV7-9 to TRBJ1-1; D unresolved. CDR1 is SEHNR, CDR2 FQNEAQ, per germline (reference sequence). V was clipped by 1 base and J by 1 base, with 7 bases between them. CDR3 length: 14 amino acids. This CDR3 is CASSLVGRNTEAFF. For the CDR3, the DNA is TGTGCCAGCAGCTTAGTTGGCAGGAACACTGAAGCTTTCTTT. Based on the CDR3 plus reference TRBV7-9 and TRBJ1-1, the full variable domain is DTGVSQNPRHKITKRGQNVTFRCDPISEHNRLYWYRQTLGQGPEFLTYFQNEAQLEKSRLLSDRFSAERPKGSFSTLEIQRTEQGDSAMYLCASSLVGRNTEAFFGQGTRLTVV.

The genes are TRBV7-9 and TRBJ1-4; 7 nucleotides align to TRBD1. J lost 7 bases, V lost 3 bases, and 8 bases had no gene match. CDR1 and CDR2 from the germline V gene are SEHNR and FQNEAQ (reference sequence). The CDR3 loop spans 15 amino acids. CDR3: CASSFTEDRTEKLFF. The CDR3 nucleotides are TGTGCCAGCAGCTTTACTGAGGACAGGACTGAAAAACTGTTTTTT.

The CDR3 coding sequence is TGTGCCTGGAGTCCGGGCACAGATACGCAGTATTTT. The encoded protein is CAWSPGTDTQYF. This sequence joins TRBV30 and TRBJ2-3; D remains unclear. Trimming removed 2 bases at V and 1 base at J, with 4 bases between. The CDR3 totals 12 residues. Per germline, CDR1 GTSNPN and CDR2 SVGIG (reference sequence).

The gene calls are TRBV4-1 and TRBJ2-1; 12 bases fit TRBD2. Trimming at V came to 4 bases and at J to 6 bases, leaving 4 bases not matched to a gene. The CDR3 sequence is 15 residues long. Germline CDR1 and CDR2: MGHRA and YSYEKL. The CDR3 loop reads CASSRLAGDSNEQFF. In DNA form, the CDR3 reads TGCGCCAGCAGCCGACTAGCGGGGGACTCCAATGAGCAGTTCTTC.